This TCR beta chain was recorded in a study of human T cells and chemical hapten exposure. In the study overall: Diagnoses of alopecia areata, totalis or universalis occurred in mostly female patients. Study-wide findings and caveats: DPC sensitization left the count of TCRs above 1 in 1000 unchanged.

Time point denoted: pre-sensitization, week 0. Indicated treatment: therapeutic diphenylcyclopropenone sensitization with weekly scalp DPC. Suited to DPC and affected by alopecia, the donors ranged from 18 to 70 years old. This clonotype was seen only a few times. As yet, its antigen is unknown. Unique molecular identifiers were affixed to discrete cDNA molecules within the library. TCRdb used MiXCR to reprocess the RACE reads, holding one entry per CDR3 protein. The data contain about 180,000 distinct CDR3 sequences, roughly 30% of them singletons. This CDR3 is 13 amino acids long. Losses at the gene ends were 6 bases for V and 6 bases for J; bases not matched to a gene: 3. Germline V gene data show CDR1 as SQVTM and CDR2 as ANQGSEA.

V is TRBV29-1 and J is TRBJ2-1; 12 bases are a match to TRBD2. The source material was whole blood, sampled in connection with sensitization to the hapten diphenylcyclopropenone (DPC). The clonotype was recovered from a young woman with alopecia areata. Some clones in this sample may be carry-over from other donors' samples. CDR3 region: CSVGLAGINEQFF. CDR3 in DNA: TGCAGCGTCGGACTAGCGGGAATCAATGAGCAGTTCTTC.